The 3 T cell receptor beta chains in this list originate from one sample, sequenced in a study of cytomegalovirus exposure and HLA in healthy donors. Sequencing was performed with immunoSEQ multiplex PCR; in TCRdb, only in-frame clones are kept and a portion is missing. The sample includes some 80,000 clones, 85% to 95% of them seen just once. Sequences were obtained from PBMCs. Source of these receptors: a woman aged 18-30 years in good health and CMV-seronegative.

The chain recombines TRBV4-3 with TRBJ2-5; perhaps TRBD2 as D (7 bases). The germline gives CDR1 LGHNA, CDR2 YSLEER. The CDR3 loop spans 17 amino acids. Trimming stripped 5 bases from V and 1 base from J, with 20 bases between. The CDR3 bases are TGCGCCAGCAGCGCTAGGGGGGGCGTTGGGACCCAAGAGACCCAGTACTTC. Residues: CASSARGGVGTQETQYF.

For the CDR3, the DNA is TGTGCCAGCAGCCATCAACCTCGCGGTGAGCAGTTCTTC. Its translation: CASSHQPRGEQFF. The chain carries TRBV14 and TRBJ2-1; D is unclear. Germline V gives CDR1 SGHDN, CDR2 FVKESK. V shed 3 bases and J shed 9 bases, with 12 bases lying between them. The CDR3 is 13 residues long. The full variable domain, completed using reference TRBV14 and TRBJ2-1, is EAGVTQFPSHSVIEKGQTVTLRCDPISGHDNLYWYRRVMGKEIKFLLHFVKESKQDESGMPNNRFLAERTGGTYSTLKVQPAELEDSGVYFCASSHQPRGEQFFGPGTRLTVL.

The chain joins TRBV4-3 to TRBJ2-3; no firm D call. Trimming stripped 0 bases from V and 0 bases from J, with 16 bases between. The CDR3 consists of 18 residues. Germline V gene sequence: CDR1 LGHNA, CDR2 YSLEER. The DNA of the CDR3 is TGCGCCAGCAGCCAAGATAGGTCAGAGGCCGGAAGCACAGATACGCAGTATTTT. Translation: CASSQDRSEAGSTDTQYF.